What follows are 4 T cell receptor beta chains derived from one specimen sequenced in a study of TIL therapy for anti-PD-1-resistant metastatic lung cancer. Time point of the sample: pre-treatment sample, taken before nivolumab and TIL therapy. Tumor tissue came from excised metastases, mostly pleural nodules or supraclavicular lymph nodes. The immunoSEQ assay was v3. The assay was immunoSEQ multiplex PCR, and TCRdb's table has in-frame clones only and misses some. The table shows approximately 87,000 clones, with about two thirds occurring only once. The sample consisted of tumor tissue, taken at baseline. The receptors shown here come from a person aged 30 to 80 with non-small cell lung cancer.

The V gene is TRBV27, the J gene TRBJ2-1; D not resolved. The germline V gene encodes CDR1 MNHEY and CDR2 SMNVEV (reference sequence). V lost 3 bases and J lost 7, with 10 bases in between. The CDR3 consists of 13 residues. The CDR3: CASSFSRLNEQFF. In DNA, the CDR3 is TGTGCCAGCAGTTTCTCCAGATTGAATGAGCAGTTCTTC.

This chain connects TRBV19 to TRBJ2-6; D remains unclear. V was cut by 5 bases and J by 2 bases, with 19 bases left in between. CDR1 is LNHDA and CDR2 is SQIVND in the germline V gene (reference sequence). The CDR3 is made up of 18 amino acids. CDR3 nucleotide sequence: TGTGCCAGTAGTCTATCTCTCGTTGGTGCGCCTGGGGCCAACGTCCTGACTTTC. This gives the protein CASSLSLVGAPGANVLTF.

The chain combines TRBV2 with TRBJ2-7; possible D gene TRBD2, 6 bases. The V end was cut by 0 bases, the J end by 9 bases, with 12 bases between. Germline V lookup: CDR1 SNHLY, CDR2 FYNNEI. The CDR3 runs 13 residues. The CDR3 here is CASSEAPGVGQYF. CDR3 nucleotide sequence: TGTGCCAGCAGTGAAGCGCCGGGGGTAGGGCAGTACTTC.

The genes are TRBV19 and TRBJ2-5; unclear D gene. V shed 6 bases and J shed 4 bases, with 9 bases lying between them. The germline V gene encodes CDR1 LNHDA and CDR2 SQIVND (reference sequence). This CDR3 region has 12 residues. CDR3 sequence: CASSPSGETQYF. DNA for the CDR3: TGTGCCAGTAGCCCCTCCGGAGAGACCCAGTACTTC.